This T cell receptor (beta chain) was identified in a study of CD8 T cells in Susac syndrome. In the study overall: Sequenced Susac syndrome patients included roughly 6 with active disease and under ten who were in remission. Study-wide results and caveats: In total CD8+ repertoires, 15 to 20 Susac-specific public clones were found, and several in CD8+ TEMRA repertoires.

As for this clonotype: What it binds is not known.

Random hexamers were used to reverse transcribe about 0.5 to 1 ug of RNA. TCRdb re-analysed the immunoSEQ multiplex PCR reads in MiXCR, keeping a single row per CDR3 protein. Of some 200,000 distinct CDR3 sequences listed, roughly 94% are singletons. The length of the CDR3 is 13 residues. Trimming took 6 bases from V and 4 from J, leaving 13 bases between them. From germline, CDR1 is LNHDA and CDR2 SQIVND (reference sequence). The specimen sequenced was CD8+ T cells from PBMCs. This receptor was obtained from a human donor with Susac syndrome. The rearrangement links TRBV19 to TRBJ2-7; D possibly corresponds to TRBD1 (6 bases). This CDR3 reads CASRAKGGYEQYF. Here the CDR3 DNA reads TGTGCCAGTAGAGCGAAAGGGGGATACGAGCAGTACTTC.